The entry that follows covers one TCR beta chain sequence. Its matching antigen is unknown. This entry belongs to a study of T cell responses to AZD1222 COVID-19 vaccine. Study-wide results and limits: Spike-specific TCR repertoires showed rising breadth and depth after two AZD1222 doses.

Here immunoSEQ multiplex PCR was the method, and the copy in TCRdb shows in-frame clones only, minus some. The table includes about 190,000 clones, 90% to 95% detected once. This CDR3 is 13 amino acids long. The V and J ends lost 5 bases and 0 bases respectively, with 5 bases between them. The TCR comes from an adult in good health. J is TRBJ1-5 and V is TRBV12-3 or TRBV12-4; D is ambiguous. Sequences were derived from peripheral blood, sampled on day 0 of AZD1222 vaccination. This CDR3 is CASSPDSNQPQHF. In DNA form, the CDR3 reads TGTGCCAGCAGTCCCGATAGCAATCAGCCCCAGCATTTT.